The present entry profiles one TCR beta chain with its context. Sequencing used immunoSEQ multiplex PCR; TCRdb keeps in-frame clones, though not all of them. The table lists some 44,000 clones, less than 95% of them singletons. This CDR3 comprises 17 residues. From germline, CDR1 is MDHEN and CDR2 SYDVKM. V lost 6 bases, J lost 1 base, and 22 bases lay in between. The sample belongs to a study of graft-versus-host responses after intestinal transplantation. The genes are TRBV28 and TRBJ2-7; D might be TRBD2 (5 bases). The starting material was PBMCs, obtained around 350 days after intestinal transplant. This sequence was found in a human patient who received an intestinal transplant, so some T cells may come from the graft donor. Here the CDR3 DNA reads TGTGCCAGCAGCCCGAGGGTATCGACACTAGTTTCCTACGAGCAGTACTTC. This codes for CASSPRVSTLVSYEQYF.